Listed below are T cell receptor beta chains from one sample, sequenced in a study of blood T cell repertoires in COVID-19. Data came from immunoSEQ multiplex PCR; TCRdb stores just in-frame clones and leaves some out. There are approximately 290,000 clones in the sample; 80% to 85% occur only once, and around 16% lies in the top ten. The material sequenced was peripheral blood. Receptors were obtained from a person aged 70 to 80 with COVID-19, enrolled during active disease. Both conserved end residues are part of each CDR3. A D gene is named only where the DNA matches it firmly. Clone size is stated in some rows and not others, as once, few, many or a class when expanded.

clone_size: NA; v_call: TRBV27; d_call: TRBD1; j_call: TRBJ2-7; cdr3_nt: TGTGCCAGCGGAAAAGGGGACAGAGTAAACTACGAGCAGTACTTC; cdr3_aa: CASGKGDRVNYEQYF
clone_size: NA; v_call: TRBV4-1; d_call: NA; j_call: TRBJ1-3; cdr3_nt: TGCGCCAGCAGCCGGTGGGGAGGGCCAACTGGAAACACCATATATTTT; cdr3_aa: CASSRWGGPTGNTIYF
clone_size: NA; v_call: TRBV7-2; d_call: TRBD2; j_call: TRBJ2-5; cdr3_nt: TGTGCCAGCAGCTTAGTCCTGACTAGCGGGAGTTGGCGGCAAGAGACCCAGTACTTC; cdr3_aa: CASSLVLTSGSWRQETQYF
clone_size: NA; v_call: TRBV3-1/TRBV3-2; d_call: NA; j_call: TRBJ2-7; cdr3_nt: TGTGCCAGCAGCCTGGGGGGGCGACAAGAGCAGTACTTC; cdr3_aa: CASSLGGRQEQYF
clone_size: NA; v_call: TRBV19; d_call: NA; j_call: TRBJ1-5; cdr3_nt: TGTGCCAGTAGTTTCGGGGAGACAATTAATCAGCCCCAGCATTTT; cdr3_aa: CASSFGETINQPQHF
clone_size: NA; v_call: TRBV28; d_call: TRBD1; j_call: TRBJ2-5; cdr3_nt: TGTGCCAGCAGCCTGGGGACAGGGGCTGTAGAAGAGACCCAGTACTTC; cdr3_aa: CASSLGTGAVEETQYF
clone_size: NA; v_call: TRBV27; d_call: TRBD1; j_call: TRBJ1-1; cdr3_nt: TGTGCCACCAAGGGGGCCAGTAGAACCACTGAAGCTTTCTTT; cdr3_aa: CATKGASRTTEAFF
clone_size: NA; v_call: TRBV7-9; d_call: TRBD1; j_call: TRBJ1-2; cdr3_nt: TGTGCCAGCAGCCGACAGGGGTTCGGTGGCTACACCTTC; cdr3_aa: CASSRQGFGGYTF
clone_size: few; v_call: TRBV13; d_call: TRBD2; j_call: TRBJ2-1; cdr3_nt: TGTGCCAGCAGCTCCGAATTCGAGCGGGAGAATGAGCAGTTCTTC; cdr3_aa: CASSSEFERENEQFF
clone_size: NA; v_call: TRBV7-9; d_call: NA; j_call: TRBJ1-2; cdr3_nt: TGTGCCAGCAGAAGGAGTGGGGAGAGAAAAGACTATGGCTACACCTTC; cdr3_aa: CASRRSGERKDYGYTF
clone_size: NA; v_call: TRBV15; d_call: NA; j_call: TRBJ2-3; cdr3_nt: TGTGCCACCAGCAGGAAAATTCGGGGAAACACAGATACGCAGTATTTT; cdr3_aa: CATSRKIRGNTDTQYF
clone_size: NA; v_call: TRBV30; d_call: NA; j_call: TRBJ1-1; cdr3_nt: TGTGCCGGGGGACTAGAGAGGGACACTGAAGCTTTCTTT; cdr3_aa: CAGGLERDTEAFF
clone_size: NA; v_call: TRBV7-2; d_call: NA; j_call: TRBJ1-2; cdr3_nt: TGTGCCAGCAGGACAGGCCCCGTAGGGTACACCTTC; cdr3_aa: CASRTGPVGYTF
clone_size: NA; v_call: TRBV6-5; d_call: NA; j_call: TRBJ2-2; cdr3_nt: TGTGCCAGCGGCGCAGGCAACACCGGGGAGCTGTTTTTT; cdr3_aa: CASGAGNTGELFF
clone_size: NA; v_call: TRBV30; d_call: NA; j_call: TRBJ1-5; cdr3_nt: TGTGCCTGGAGTGCAGGGAATCAGCCCCAGCATTTT; cdr3_aa: CAWSAGNQPQHF
clone_size: NA; v_call: TRBV6-5; d_call: NA; j_call: TRBJ1-1; cdr3_nt: TGTGCCATCAGCTGGGCAGAGAACACTGAAGCTTTCTTT; cdr3_aa: CAISWAENTEAFF
clone_size: NA; v_call: TRBV5-6; d_call: NA; j_call: TRBJ1-2; cdr3_nt: TGTGCCAGCAGCCCCCCAGGTACGCAGTCCTTCGGCTACACCTTC; cdr3_aa: CASSPPGTQSFGYTF
clone_size: NA; v_call: TRBV6-6; d_call: TRBD1; j_call: TRBJ2-6; cdr3_nt: TGTGCCAGCAGTCCCCGTCCCGGGACAGGGTCCGGGGCCAACGTCCTGACTTTC; cdr3_aa: CASSPRPGTGSGANVLTF
clone_size: once; v_call: TRBV24-1; d_call: NA; j_call: TRBJ2-3; cdr3_nt: TGTGCCACCAGTGAAGGGGCTGATACGCAGTATTTT; cdr3_aa: CATSEGADTQYF
clone_size: NA; v_call: TRBV7-8; d_call: NA; j_call: TRBJ1-3; cdr3_nt: TGTGCCAGCAGCTTAGCGCTATACTCTGGAAACACCATATATTTT; cdr3_aa: CASSLALYSGNTIYF
clone_size: NA; v_call: TRBV6-2/TRBV6-3; d_call: NA; j_call: TRBJ2-7; cdr3_nt: TGTGCCAGCAGTTACGAGGCAACCCGGGAGCAGTACTTC; cdr3_aa: CASSYEATREQYF
clone_size: NA; v_call: TRBV7-8; d_call: TRBD1; j_call: TRBJ1-2; cdr3_nt: TGTGCCAGCAGCTTATCGGGACAGGGGTACAGTGGCTACACCTTC; cdr3_aa: CASSLSGQGYSGYTF
clone_size: once; v_call: TRBV3-1/TRBV3-2; d_call: TRBD1; j_call: TRBJ1-5; cdr3_nt: TGTGCCAGCAGCCAAGACGGACAGGGAATTCAGCCCCAGCATTTT; cdr3_aa: CASSQDGQGIQPQHF
clone_size: NA; v_call: TRBV5-1; d_call: NA; j_call: TRBJ1-5; cdr3_nt: TGCGCCAGCAGCTTATCGGGTGCGGCATTGCAGCCCCAGCATTTT; cdr3_aa: CASSLSGAALQPQHF
clone_size: NA; v_call: TRBV29-1; d_call: TRBD1; j_call: TRBJ1-4; cdr3_nt: TGCAGCGCGGCTACAGGGGGCGCGTCAAAACTGTTTTTT; cdr3_aa: CSAATGGASKLFF
clone_size: few; v_call: TRBV6-5; d_call: NA; j_call: TRBJ2-5; cdr3_nt: TGTGCCTCCTCCAGGGCGGGACGAGAGACCCAGTACTTC; cdr3_aa: CASSRAGRETQYF
clone_size: NA; v_call: TRBV12-3/TRBV12-4; d_call: NA; j_call: TRBJ2-3; cdr3_nt: TGTGCCAGCAATGCGGGACTTACAGATACGCAGTATTTT; cdr3_aa: CASNAGLTDTQYF
clone_size: NA; v_call: TRBV7-2; d_call: NA; j_call: TRBJ2-7; cdr3_nt: TGTGCCAGCAGCCGTAGTACGGGTATACACGAGCAGTACTTC; cdr3_aa: CASSRSTGIHEQYF
clone_size: few; v_call: TRBV5-1; d_call: NA; j_call: TRBJ2-3; cdr3_nt: TGCGCCAGCAGCTTGGGACATAACACAGATACGCAGTATTTT; cdr3_aa: CASSLGHNTDTQYF
clone_size: NA; v_call: TRBV7-2; d_call: TRBD2; j_call: TRBJ2-5; cdr3_nt: TGTGCCAGCAGCTCCCGGGGTGCGGGGGGGCTGGGGACCCAGTACTTC; cdr3_aa: CASSSRGAGGLGTQYF
clone_size: NA; v_call: TRBV6-2/TRBV6-3; d_call: TRBD2; j_call: TRBJ2-1; cdr3_nt: TGTGCCAGCAGTGGAATACTAGCGGGGCGCTACAATGAGCAGTTCTTC; cdr3_aa: CASSGILAGRYNEQFF
clone_size: NA; v_call: TRBV28; d_call: NA; j_call: TRBJ1-1; cdr3_nt: TGTGCCAGCAGTTTTTCTTTTGGGAGGAGGACTGAAGCTTTCTTT; cdr3_aa: CASSFSFGRRTEAFF
clone_size: NA; v_call: TRBV19; d_call: NA; j_call: TRBJ1-1; cdr3_nt: TGTGCCAGTAGTATAGGAAGCAACACTGAAGCTTTCTTT; cdr3_aa: CASSIGSNTEAFF
clone_size: NA; v_call: TRBV2; d_call: TRBD2; j_call: TRBJ2-2; cdr3_nt: TGTGCCAGCAGGACTCGTAGCGGGAGTGCCGGGGAGCTGTTTTTT; cdr3_aa: CASRTRSGSAGELFF
clone_size: NA; v_call: TRBV28; d_call: TRBD2; j_call: TRBJ2-5; cdr3_nt: TGTGCCACCTTAGCGGGGGCTCTCCAAGAGACCCAGTACTTC; cdr3_aa: CATLAGALQETQYF
clone_size: NA; v_call: TRBV5-1; d_call: NA; j_call: TRBJ2-1; cdr3_nt: TGCGCCAGCAGCCCCGGAACCCGAGGAGGGGGGGCGCCTAGGTTCTTC; cdr3_aa: CASSPGTRGGGAPRFF
clone_size: NA; v_call: TRBV7-2; d_call: TRBD2; j_call: TRBJ2-3; cdr3_nt: TGTGCCAGCAGCTTAGCGCAACTAGCGGGGGGATACACAGATACGCAGTATTTT; cdr3_aa: CASSLAQLAGGYTDTQYF